A selection of T cell receptor beta chains follows, all from one sample in a study of blood T cell repertoires in COVID-19. The protocol was immunoSEQ multiplex PCR, while the TCRdb copy is restricted to in-frame clones and leaves out a portion. Of about 90,000 clones in the sample, just over 90% are singletons; the top ten hold 5% to 6.5%. The specimen sequenced was peripheral blood. All receptors derive from a man aged 45 to 65 with acute or convalescent COVID-19. The CDR3 runs from the conserved cysteine through the conserved F or W. A D gene is named only where the DNA matches it firmly. Clone size is stated in some rows and not others, as once, few, many or a class when expanded.

J gene	V gene	D gene	clone size	CDR3 DNA	CDR3 protein
TRBJ1-1	TRBV7-9	-	-	TGTGCCAGCAGCTTAGAGGGGGACACTGAAGCTTTCTTT	CASSLEGDTEAFF
TRBJ2-5	TRBV30	-	-	TGTGCCTGGAGTCAACTGCATCCAGAGACCCAGTACTTC	CAWSQLHPETQYF
TRBJ1-5	TRBV19	-	-	TGTGCCAGTTGCCAGGGGCTCTCTAATCAGCCCCAGCATTTT	CASCQGLSNQPQHF
TRBJ1-5	TRBV7-2	-	-	TGTGCCAGCAGCCGGGGGGAACAGCCCCAGCATTTT	CASSRGEQPQHF
TRBJ2-4	TRBV30	-	-	TGTGCCTGGAGGGGAGTAGCGTCTGACATTCAGTACTTC	CAWRGVASDIQYF
TRBJ2-7	TRBV6-6	-	-	TGTGCCAGCAGTTACGTAGGCGTAGCTGAAGGCTACGAGCAGTACTTC	CASSYVGVAEGYEQYF
TRBJ2-7	TRBV5-6	-	-	TGTGCCAGCAGCTTGGGGAGGGACGAGCAGTACTTC	CASSLGRDEQYF
TRBJ1-6	TRBV7-9	-	once	TGTGCCAGCAGCTTACCGGGCACGGGATCACCCCTCCACTTT	CASSLPGTGSPLHF
TRBJ1-4	TRBV29-1	-	-	TGCAGCGTTGTCGGGATTAATGAAAAACTGTTTTTT	CSVVGINEKLFF
TRBJ2-1	TRBV5-6	-	-	TGTGCCAGCAGCATTACAGGGAGGGGATACAATGAGCAGTTCTTC	CASSITGRGYNEQFF
TRBJ2-7	TRBV18	TRBD1	-	TGTGCCAGCTCACCAACAGGGGGTAACTACGAGCAGTACTTC	CASSPTGGNYEQYF
TRBJ2-5	TRBV5-1	TRBD1	-	TGCGCCAGCAGCTTGGTGACAGGGGGACAAGAGACCCAGTACTTC	CASSLVTGGQETQYF
TRBJ1-5	TRBV19	TRBD1	-	TGTGCCAGTAGTATAAGTCAGGGGGCCCGCAATCAGCCCCAGCATTTT	CASSISQGARNQPQHF
TRBJ1-1	TRBV5-1	TRBD1	once	TGCGCCAGCAGCTTGACAGGGGGCTTTGAAGCTTTCTTT	CASSLTGGFEAFF
TRBJ2-1	TRBV11-3	TRBD1	-	TGTGCCAGCAGCTTGGACCGGGACAGGGGTTTGAATGAGCAGTTCTTC	CASSLDRDRGLNEQFF
TRBJ2-6	TRBV9	TRBD2	-	TGTGCCAGCAGCTCTGGAACTAGCGGGGAATCTGGGGCCAACGTCCTGACTTTC	CASSSGTSGESGANVLTF
TRBJ2-7	TRBV7-8	TRBD1	-	TGTGCCAGCAGCTTAGAGGGACAGACATTGGAGCAGTACTTC	CASSLEGQTLEQYF
TRBJ1-1	TRBV5-1	-	-	TGCGCCAGCAGTTATTTCTCAGGGTCGGGAGGCACTGAAGCTTTCTTT	CASSYFSGSGGTEAFF